One sample yielded the 32 T cell receptor beta chains listed below, sequenced in a study of cytomegalovirus exposure and HLA in healthy donors. PCR was performed using 60 Vbeta and 13 Jbeta primers. Data came from immunoSEQ multiplex PCR; TCRdb stores just in-frame clones and leaves some out. Among approximately 120,000 clones, about 76% were seen once, and the ten largest hold under 2.5%. The sequenced sample consisted of PBMCs. These receptors came from a woman aged 25 to 39 in good health and CMV-seronegative.

The chain carries TRBV7-8 and TRBJ2-7; D may be TRBD2 (6 bases). Deletions cut 1 base from V and 5 bases from J, with 18 bases between. Looked up from germline, CDR1 is SGHVS and CDR2 is FQNEAQ. The CDR3 length is 16 residues. In DNA form, the CDR3 reads TGTGCCAGCAGCTTAGGGGGAGGCCCGGGGCGAGACGAGCAGTACTTC. Its protein product is CASSLGGGPGRDEQYF.

V usage is TRBV9 and J usage is TRBJ2-3; the D gene is possibly TRBD1 (5 bases). V was trimmed by 0 bases and J by 1 base, leaving 18 bases between them. The CDR3 spans 18 residues. The germline V gene encodes CDR1 SGDLS and CDR2 YYNGEE. The CDR3: CASSVAILGHQGTDTQYF. Written as DNA, the CDR3 is TGTGCCAGCAGCGTAGCTATTTTGGGGCACCAGGGCACAGATACGCAGTATTTT.

The chain combines TRBV29-1 with TRBJ2-7; 7 bases align to TRBD1. Germline values: CDR1 SQVTM, CDR2 ANQGSEA. Losses at the gene ends were 2 bases for V and 9 bases for J; bases not matched to a gene: 4. This CDR3 has 11 residues. In nucleotides, the CDR3 is TGCAGCGTTGAATCCAGGGGGAGGCAGTACTTC. Protein sequence: CSVESRGRQYF.

The rearrangement uses TRBV6-6 and TRBJ1-2; no firm D call. Germline values: CDR1 MNHNY, CDR2 SVGAGI (reference sequence). The ends were cut back, 5 bases at V and 1 base at J, with 2 bases in the middle. The CDR3 is 11 residues long. The CDR3 DNA reads TGTGCCAGCAGTCATAACTATGGCTACACCTTC. Amino acids: CASSHNYGYTF.

This chain links TRBV6-5 with TRBJ2-5; TRBD2 might be the D (6 bases). The ends were cut back, 5 bases at V and 5 bases at J, with 15 bases in the middle. The germline gives CDR1 MNHEY, CDR2 SVGAGI. The CDR3 runs 14 residues. This CDR3 reads CASSPGRGRETQYF. The CDR3 nucleotides are TGTGCCAGCAGTCCTGGACGGGGGAGGGAGACCCAGTACTTC.

This chain uses TRBV6-5 with TRBJ1-2; 8 positions match TRBD1. The CDR3 length is 15 residues. J lost 1 base, V lost 2 bases, and 3 bases had no gene match. Germline loops: CDR1 MNHEY, CDR2 SVGAGI. The CDR3 loop is CASSYRTGFNYGYTF. CDR3 DNA sequence: TGTGCCAGCAGTTACCGGACAGGGTTTAACTATGGCTACACCTTC.

This chain joins TRBV6-5 and TRBJ2-7; 7 bases map to TRBD1. This CDR3 is 14 amino acids long. CDR1 and CDR2 from the germline V gene are MNHEY and SVGAGI. With 0 bases clipped from V and 7 bases from J, the junction kept 6 bases outside the gene matches. The CDR3: CASSYSTGLGEQYF. The CDR3 bases are TGTGCCAGCAGTTACTCGACAGGGCTGGGAGAGCAGTACTTC.

The chain has TRBV11-2 and TRBJ1-2, with 7 bases fitting TRBD1. This CDR3 region has 14 residues. Trimming at V came to 5 bases and at J to 8 bases, leaving 11 bases not matched to a gene. CDR1 SGHAT and CDR2 FQNNGV come from the germline V gene. CDR3 nucleotide sequence: TGTGCCAGCAGCCGACCGACAGGGCCCGGAGGCTACACCTTC. As protein: CASSRPTGPGGYTF.

The V gene is TRBV29-1, the J gene TRBJ2-5, with 7 nucleotides matching TRBD1. CDR3 length: 17 amino acids. J gave up 2 bases and V 2 bases, and 14 bases lay outside the gene matches. Germline V gene lookup returns CDR1 SQVTM and CDR2 ANQGSEA. CDR3 protein: CSVEIAKPGQIQETQYF. The CDR3 DNA sequence: TGCAGCGTTGAAATCGCGAAACCGGGACAGATACAAGAGACCCAGTACTTC.

This clone was found a few times. The chain uses TRBV6-1 and TRBJ1-4; TRBD1 matches 7 bases. The CDR3 length is 17 residues. The ends lost 2 bases at V and 7 bases at J; junction bases unmatched: 13. Germline V gives CDR1 MNHNS, CDR2 SASEGT. The CDR3 spells CASSEYRGRSKGEKLFF. For the CDR3, the DNA is TGTGCCAGCAGTGAATACAGGGGAAGGTCAAAAGGTGAAAAACTGTTTTTT.

The CDR3 loop is CASSRLVGQGLGDTEAFF. DNA for the CDR3: TGCGCCAGCAGCCGCCTTGTGGGACAGGGGCTTGGGGACACTGAAGCTTTCTTT. The chain links TRBV5-1 to TRBJ1-1; 10 bases map to TRBD1. The CDR3 spans 18 residues. Germline CDR1 and CDR2: SGHRS and YFSETQ. The V and J ends lost 4 bases and 3 bases, in that order; junction bases with no gene match: 15. The variable domain in full, with the rest retrieved from reference TRBV5-1 and TRBJ1-1, is KAGVTQTPRYLIKTRGQQVTLSCSPISGHRSVSWYQQTPGQGLQFLFEYFSETQRNKGNFPGRFSGRQFSNSRSEMNVSTLELGDSALYLCASSRLVGQGLGDTEAFFGQGTRLTVV.

The chain joins TRBV6-5 to TRBJ1-1, with D possibly being TRBD1 (5 bases). The CDR3 is made up of 14 amino acids. The V end was cut by 5 bases, the J end by 5 bases, with 15 bases between. The germline V gene has CDR1 MNHEY and CDR2 SVGAGI. CDR3 nucleotide sequence: TGTGCCAGCAGTGCCTTCCGGGGGAGGACTGAAGCTTTCTTT. Amino acid sequence: CASSAFRGRTEAFF.

As for this clone: An end of the junction differs from the germline gene, which may be a read error. The V call is TRBV7-8, the J call TRBJ2-1, with D maybe TRBD1 (6 bases). The CDR3 is 15 residues long. Germline V lookup: CDR1 SGHVS, CDR2 FQNEAQ. CDR3 DNA sequence: TGTGCCAGCAGCTTAGCAGGGGGTGTTGGTAATGGGCAGTTCTTC. Translated, it gives CASSLAGGVGNGQFF.

The chain combines TRBV7-2 with TRBJ2-3; 11 bases are a match to TRBD2. The CDR3 has 17 amino acids. Trimming removed 4 bases from V and 2 bases from J; junction bases left unmatched: 8. Germline V gene lookup returns CDR1 SGHTA and CDR2 FQGNSA. The CDR3 loop reads CASSYPVTSGVTDTQYF. The CDR3 DNA is TGTGCCAGCAGCTACCCTGTGACTAGCGGGGTCACAGATACGCAGTATTTT.

The chain joins TRBV4-2 to TRBJ2-7, with 12 bases matching TRBD2. V shed 3 bases and J 3 bases; nucleotides not matched to a gene: 3. Germline V gene lookup returns CDR1 LGHNA and CDR2 YNFKEQ. The CDR3 sequence is 15 residues long. The CDR3 DNA reads as TGTGCCAGCAGCCACCCGACTAGCGGGAGCTACGAGCAGTACTTC. Protein product: CASSHPTSGSYEQYF.

CDR3 protein: CASSGGGQGHLAEAFF. CDR3 coding DNA: TGTGCCAGCAGCGGCGGGGGACAGGGGCATCTAGCTGAAGCTTTCTTT. The chain has TRBV9 and TRBJ1-1; the match to TRBD1 covers 10 bases. Germline CDR1 reads SGDLS; CDR2 reads YYNGEE. The CDR3 is 16 residues long. V lost 3 bases, J lost 6 bases, and 11 bases stayed unmatched.

The chain uses TRBV29-1 and TRBJ2-6, with TRBD2 as a possible D gene (6 bases). CDR3 length equals 16 residues. V was pared by 7 bases and J by 1 base, with 17 bases between. Per germline, CDR1 SQVTM and CDR2 ANQGSEA. CDR3 residues: CSARLVTPSGANVLTF. The CDR3 nucleotides read TGCAGCGCCCGACTAGTTACCCCTTCTGGGGCCAACGTCCTGACTTTC.

The rearrangement links TRBV4-1 to TRBJ1-2; D is uncertain. CDR1 is MGHRA and CDR2 is YSYEKL in the germline V gene. The CDR3 extends over 15 amino acids. V was cut by 1 base and J by 3 bases, with 12 bases left in between. The CDR3 region is CASSQGLNRDYGYTF. CDR3 sequence (DNA): TGCGCCAGCAGCCAAGGTTTGAACAGAGACTATGGCTACACCTTC.

Comment on this clone: At one of its ends the junction is not consistent with the germline gene, which may arise from a read error. The CDR3 spells CSSSLGFGDSPGQAQHF. The CDR3 bases are TGTTCCAGCAGCTTAGGTTTCGGGGACTCTCCGGGTCAAGCCCAGCATTTT. The chain has TRBV7-9 and TRBJ1-5; possible D gene TRBD1, 5 bases. This CDR3 comprises 17 residues. Germline assignment: CDR1 SEHNR and CDR2 FQNEAQ (reference sequence).

This chain joins TRBV28 and TRBJ2-3; 12 bases map to TRBD2. Trimming removed 4 bases from V and 3 bases from J; junction bases left unmatched: 17. Germline-derived CDR1 and CDR2 are MDHEN and SYDVKM. The length of the CDR3 is 20 residues. CDR3 region: CASSSVLASGRAAQTDTQYF. As DNA, the CDR3 is TGTGCCAGCAGTTCAGTTTTGGCTAGCGGGAGGGCCGCTCAGACAGATACGCAGTATTTT.

This chain joins TRBV29-1 and TRBJ2-3; 8 bases fit TRBD2. V trimming: 7 bases; J trimming: 0 bases; junction bases outside the gene matches: 12. There are 16 residues in the CDR3. CDR1 SQVTM and CDR2 ANQGSEA come from the germline V gene. CDR3 sequence: CSAQGGASGSTDTQYF. The CDR3 coding sequence is TGCAGCGCCCAAGGGGGGGCTAGCGGGAGCACAGATACGCAGTATTTT.

The chain is built from TRBV29-1 and TRBJ2-3; TRBD2 matches 7 bases. Germline CDR1 is SQVTM and CDR2 is ANQGSEA. The V segment lost 5 bases and the J segment 3 bases; nucleotides outside the gene matches: 8. The CDR3 contains 14 residues. The CDR3 spells CSVRLSGGTDTQYF. Written as DNA, the CDR3 is TGCAGCGTTAGACTGTCCGGGGGGACAGATACGCAGTATTTT.

This chain connects TRBV28 to TRBJ2-5; 10 nucleotides agree with TRBD2. Germline loops: CDR1 MDHEN, CDR2 SYDVKM. The CDR3 consists of 15 residues. The V segment lost 5 bases and the J segment 5 bases; nucleotides outside the gene matches: 8. The CDR3: CASSHLAGAAETQYF. CDR3 DNA sequence: TGTGCCAGCAGTCATCTAGCGGGAGCGGCCGAGACCCAGTACTTC.

The sample holds one count of this clone. The gene calls are TRBV6-1 and TRBJ2-4; D perhaps matches TRBD2 (5 bases). Germline loops: CDR1 MNHNS, CDR2 SASEGT. The V end was cut by 4 bases, the J end by 3 bases, with 13 bases between. The CDR3 is 15 amino acids. The CDR3 loop is CASSGVTGIKNIQYF. In nucleotides, the CDR3 is TGTGCCAGCAGTGGTGTGACGGGAATCAAAAACATTCAGTACTTC.

Worth noting for this clone: The junction and the germline gene differ at one end; a read error may be behind it. The chain couples TRBV7-9 to TRBJ2-1, with 8 nucleotides matching TRBD2. This CDR3 is built from 15 residues. Germline assignment: CDR1 SEHNR and CDR2 FQNEAQ (reference sequence). CDR3 amino acids: CSSSLVAGTYNEQFF. The CDR3 nucleotides are TGTTCCAGCAGCTTAGTAGCGGGGACTTACAATGAGCAGTTCTTC.

The rearrangement links TRBV9 to TRBJ2-6; 8 bases are shared with TRBD1. CDR1 SGDLS and CDR2 YYNGEE come from the germline V gene. CDR3 length: 17 amino acids. With 3 bases clipped from V and 0 bases from J, the junction kept 5 bases outside the gene matches. The CDR3 loop reads CASSATDRDSGANVLTF. As DNA, the CDR3 is TGTGCCAGCAGCGCGACGGACAGGGACTCTGGGGCCAACGTCCTGACTTTC.

This clone has just one count. This chain joins TRBV28 and TRBJ1-2, with 8 bases fitting TRBD1. The CDR3 spans 14 residues. The J segment lost 6 bases and the V segment lost 2 bases, leaving 5 bases of the junction unmatched. Per germline, CDR1 MDHEN and CDR2 SYDVKM. DNA of the CDR3: TGTGCCAGCAGTTTAGTTGACAGGGGAGATGGCTACACCTTC. Protein: CASSLVDRGDGYTF.

This chain joins TRBV6-1 and TRBJ2-7; perhaps TRBD1 as D (6 bases). The CDR3 has 13 residues. Trimming pared 4 bases from V and 5 bases from J, leaving 12 bases between. Germline V lookup: CDR1 MNHNS, CDR2 SASEGT. The CDR3 DNA reads TGTGCCAGCAGTGGGGGGCCCCGGGACGAGCAGTACTTC. As protein: CASSGGPRDEQYF.

CDR3 in DNA: TGTGCCAGCAGCTCCCAGGGACAGACTTACTACGAGCAGTACTTC. Translated: CASSSQGQTYYEQYF. This chain joins TRBV5-4 and TRBJ2-7, with 7 bases matching TRBD1. Looked up from germline, CDR1 is SGHNT and CDR2 is YYREEE (reference sequence). V lost 3 bases to trimming and J lost 3 bases; unmatched junction nucleotides: 9. The CDR3 has 15 residues.

V usage is TRBV7-9 and J usage is TRBJ2-1, with 8 bases identical to TRBD2. Trimming cost V 5 bases and J 5 bases; bases outside gene matches: 8. Germline-derived CDR1 and CDR2 are SEHNR and FQNEAQ (reference sequence). The CDR3 runs 15 residues. CDR3 region: CASSALAGSNNEQFF. The DNA of the CDR3 is TGTGCCAGCAGCGCCCTAGCGGGCTCAAACAATGAGCAGTTCTTC.

This chain connects TRBV5-6 to TRBJ1-1; a weak D match, TRBD1 (5 bases). V was clipped by 0 bases and J by 3 bases, with 21 bases between them. Per germline, CDR1 SGHDT and CDR2 YYEEEE. The CDR3 runs to 18 residues. CDR3: CASSLAAGGLGLDTEAFF. The CDR3 coding sequence is TGTGCCAGCAGCTTGGCGGCGGGGGGTCTTGGGCTGGACACTGAAGCTTTCTTT. Looking up the rest from reference TRBV5-6 and TRBJ1-1 gives the full variable domain: DAGVTQSPTHLIKTRGQQVTLRCSPKSGHDTVSWYQQALGQGPQFIFQYYEEEERQRGNFPDRFSGHQFPNYSSELNVNALLLGDSALYLCASSLAAGGLGLDTEAFFGQGTRLTVV.

The J gene is TRBJ1-1, the V gene TRBV10-1; D is perhaps TRBD1 (6 bases). Between the trimmed V and J ends, which lost 6 bases and 6 bases, there was a span of 14 bases. The germline V gene has CDR1 WNHNN and CDR2 SYGVQD (reference sequence). The CDR3 runs to 13 residues. CDR3 sequence (DNA): TGCGCCAGCAGCCGACTTGGGACACCTGAAGCTTTCTTT. Amino acids: CASSRLGTPEAFF.